The 2 T cell receptor beta chains reported below all come from one sample, sequenced in a study of blood T cell repertoires in COVID-19. Method: immunoSEQ multiplex PCR; TCRdb's copy keeps in-frame clones and lacks some. Of roughly 170,000 clones listed, about 75% were seen once; the top ten hold more than 25%. The sequenced material came from peripheral blood. Receptor source: a woman in her seventies with acute or convalescent COVID-19.

The rearrangement uses TRBV29-1 and TRBJ2-7; 8 nucleotides align to TRBD2. The CDR3 runs to 14 residues. In germline, CDR1 is SQVTM, CDR2 ANQGSEA. J was trimmed by 6 bases and V by 2 bases; bases with no gene match: 9. This CDR3 reads CSVELAGDWGEQYF. The CDR3 nucleotides read TGCAGCGTTGAACTAGCGGGTGATTGGGGCGAGCAGTACTTC.

This clone was observed a single time. The chain combines TRBV5-1 with TRBJ2-2, with a weak D call TRBD1 (5 bases). Per germline, CDR1 SGHRS and CDR2 YFSETQ. V gave up 4 bases and J gave up 6 bases, with 13 bases separating them. The CDR3 is 14 residues long. CDR3 nucleotides: TGCGCCAGCAGCCCTTTTGGACAAGCCGGGGAGCTGTTTTTT. Protein: CASSPFGQAGELFF.